The 6 T cell receptor beta chains presented below share a single source sample, sequenced in a study of cytomegalovirus exposure and HLA in healthy donors. PCR primers comprised 60 Vbeta and 13 Jbeta primers. TCRdb keeps only in-frame clones here, not all; method: immunoSEQ multiplex PCR. The data hold some 110,000 clones, with approximately 81% observed a single time. The material sequenced was PBMCs. These receptors came from a young woman in good health and CMV-seropositive.

The rearrangement uses TRBV4-2 and TRBJ2-7; D may be TRBD1 (6 bases). Deletions cut 4 bases from V and 4 bases from J, with 14 bases between. The CDR3 runs to 14 residues. Germline CDR1 reads LGHNA; CDR2 reads YNFKEQ. The CDR3 bases are TGTGCCAGCAGCCTCTTGGGGGCACGGTACGAGCAGTACTTC. Translating gives CASSLLGARYEQYF.

The chain combines TRBV4-1 with TRBJ1-2; D remains unclear. V shed 8 bases and J shed 2 bases, with 15 bases lying between them. The CDR3 runs to 14 residues. CDR1 MGHRA and CDR2 YSYEKL come from the germline V gene. CDR3 DNA: TGCGCCAGCTCTTCAGGTGCGGGAAACTATGGCTACACCTTC. As protein: CASSSGAGNYGYTF.

V usage is TRBV7-9 and J usage is TRBJ1-2, with a tentative D call TRBD1 (5 bases). V lost 3 bases to trimming and J lost 3 bases, with 8 bases between them. The CDR3 has 13 amino acids. Germline CDR1 reads SEHNR; CDR2 reads FQNEAQ (reference sequence). In DNA form, the CDR3 reads TGTGCCAGCAGCTTGGGAGGGGACTATGGCTACACCTTC. This sequence encodes CASSLGGDYGYTF. The full variable domain, completed using reference TRBV7-9 and TRBJ1-2, is DTGVSQNPRHKITKRGQNVTFRCDPISEHNRLYWYRQTLGQGPEFLTYFQNEAQLEKSRLLSDRFSAERPKGSFSTLEIQRTEQGDSAMYLCASSLGGDYGYTFGSGTRLTVV.

The rearrangement uses TRBV4-1 and TRBJ2-7; D might be TRBD2 (6 bases). The CDR3 is 16 residues long. Between the trimmed V and J ends, which lost 0 bases and 2 bases, there was a span of 14 bases. Germline CDR1 MGHRA, CDR2 YSYEKL. CDR3 bases: TGCGCCAGCAGCCAAGAACCAGCGGGCATAACCTACGAGCAGTACTTC. Protein sequence: CASSQEPAGITYEQYF.

This sequence joins TRBV6-5 and TRBJ1-4, with 9 bases identical to TRBD1. Germline assignment: CDR1 MNHEY and CDR2 SVGAGI. The CDR3 is made up of 14 amino acids. With V trimmed by 4 bases and J by 8 bases, 5 bases remained unmatched. The CDR3 DNA is TGTGCCAGCAGTTGGGGACAGGGCGACGAAAAACTGTTTTTT. This codes for CASSWGQGDEKLFF.

As concerns this clone: The junction does not match germline at one end; this may be a read error. The chain joins TRBV7-9 to TRBJ2-7, with 8 bases that match TRBD1. CDR3 size: 15 residues. In germline, CDR1 is SEHNR, CDR2 FQNEAQ (reference sequence). The CDR3 DNA follows: TGTTCCAGCAGCTCCATCCGAGACAGGGGCCACGAGCAGTACTTC. It yields the protein CSSSSIRDRGHEQYF.